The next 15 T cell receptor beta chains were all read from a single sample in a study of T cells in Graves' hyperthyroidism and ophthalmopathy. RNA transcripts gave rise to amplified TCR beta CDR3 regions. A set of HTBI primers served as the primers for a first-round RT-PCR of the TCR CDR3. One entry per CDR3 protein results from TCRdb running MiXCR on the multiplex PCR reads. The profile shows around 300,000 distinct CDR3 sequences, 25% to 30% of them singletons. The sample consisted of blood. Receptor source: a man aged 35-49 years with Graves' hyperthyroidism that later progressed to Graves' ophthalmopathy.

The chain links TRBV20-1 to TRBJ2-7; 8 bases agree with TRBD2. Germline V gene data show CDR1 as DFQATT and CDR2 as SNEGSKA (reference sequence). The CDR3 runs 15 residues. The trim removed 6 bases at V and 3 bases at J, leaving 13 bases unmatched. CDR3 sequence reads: CSAKERGYSFYEQYF. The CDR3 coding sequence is TGCAGTGCGAAGGAGCGGGGGTACTCCTTCTACGAGCAGTACTTC.

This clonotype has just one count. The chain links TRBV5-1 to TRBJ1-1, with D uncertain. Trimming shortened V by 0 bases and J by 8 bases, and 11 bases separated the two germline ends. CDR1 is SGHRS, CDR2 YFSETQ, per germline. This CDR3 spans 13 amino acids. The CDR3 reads CASSLAEGTEAFF. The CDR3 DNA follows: TGCGCCAGCAGCTTGGCGGAGGGAACGGAAGCTTTCTTT.

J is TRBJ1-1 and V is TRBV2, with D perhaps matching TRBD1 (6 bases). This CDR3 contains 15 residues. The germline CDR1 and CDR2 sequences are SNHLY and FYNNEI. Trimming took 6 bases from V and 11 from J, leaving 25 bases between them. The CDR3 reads CASSDRLPTPGGAFF. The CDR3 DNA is TGTGCCAGCAGCGACAGGCTACCCACACCCGGTGGGGCTTTCTTT.

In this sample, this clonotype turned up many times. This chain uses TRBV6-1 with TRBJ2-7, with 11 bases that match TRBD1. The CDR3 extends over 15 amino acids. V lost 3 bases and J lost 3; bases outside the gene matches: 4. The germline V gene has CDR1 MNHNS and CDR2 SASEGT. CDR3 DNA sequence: TGTGCCAGCAGTGATCCCGGGACAGGGGGCTACGAGCAGTACTTC. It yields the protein CASSDPGTGGYEQYF.

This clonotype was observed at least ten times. The CDR3 DNA reads as TGTGCCACCAGCAGAGATCGGGCAAATCAGCCCCAGCATTTT. It encodes CATSRDRANQPQHF. The chain combines TRBV15 with TRBJ1-5; D call uncertain. This CDR3 has 14 amino acids. Germline values: CDR1 LNHNV, CDR2 YYDKDF (reference sequence). Trimming left V 0 bases short and J 4 bases short, with 7 bases between. Full variable domain (remainder filled in from reference TRBV15 and TRBJ1-5): DAMVIQNPRYQVTQFGKPVTLSCSQTLNHNVMYWYQQKSSQAPKLLFHYYDKDFNNEADTPDNFQSRRPNTSFCFLDIRSPGLGDTAMYLCATSRDRANQPQHFGDGTRLSIL.

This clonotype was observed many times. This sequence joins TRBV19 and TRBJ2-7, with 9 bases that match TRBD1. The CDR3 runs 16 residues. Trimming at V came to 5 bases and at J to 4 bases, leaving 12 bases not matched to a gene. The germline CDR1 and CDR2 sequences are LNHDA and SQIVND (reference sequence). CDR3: CASSFYPSDRGYEQYF. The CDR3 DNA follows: TGTGCCAGTAGTTTCTACCCCTCGGACAGGGGTTACGAGCAGTACTTC.

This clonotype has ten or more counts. This CDR3 is CASSILGEQYF. In DNA, the CDR3 is TGTGCCAGCAGCATTCTTGGGGAGCAGTACTTC. This chain links TRBV5-6 with TRBJ2-7; no clear D. CDR3 length: 11 residues. V was shortened by 4 bases and J by 7 bases, with 9 bases between the two germline ends. Germline V lookup: CDR1 SGHDT, CDR2 YYEEEE.

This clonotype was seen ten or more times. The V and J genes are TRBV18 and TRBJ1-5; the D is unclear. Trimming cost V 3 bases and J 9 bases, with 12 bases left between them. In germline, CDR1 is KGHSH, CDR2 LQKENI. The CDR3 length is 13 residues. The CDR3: CASSPEADGPQHF. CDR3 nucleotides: TGTGCCAGCTCACCCGAGGCCGATGGGCCCCAGCATTTT.

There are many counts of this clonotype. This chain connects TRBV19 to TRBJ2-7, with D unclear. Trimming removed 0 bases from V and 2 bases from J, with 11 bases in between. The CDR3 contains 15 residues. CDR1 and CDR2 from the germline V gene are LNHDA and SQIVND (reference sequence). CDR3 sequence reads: CASSIEPEPAYEQYF. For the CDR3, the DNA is TGTGCCAGTAGTATAGAGCCAGAACCAGCCTACGAGCAGTACTTC. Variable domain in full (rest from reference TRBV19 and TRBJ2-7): DGGITQSPKYLFRKEGQNVTLSCEQNLNHDAMYWYRQDPGQGLRLIYYSQIVNDFQKGDIAEGYSVSREKKESFPLTVTSAQKNPTAFYLCASSIEPEPAYEQYFGPGTRLTVT.

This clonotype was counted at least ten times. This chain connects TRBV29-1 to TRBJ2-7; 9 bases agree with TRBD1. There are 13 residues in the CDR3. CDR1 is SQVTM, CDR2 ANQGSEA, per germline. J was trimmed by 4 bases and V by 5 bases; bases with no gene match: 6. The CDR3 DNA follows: TGCAGCGTTCGACAGGGGGAATCGTACGAGCAGTACTTC. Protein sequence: CSVRQGESYEQYF.

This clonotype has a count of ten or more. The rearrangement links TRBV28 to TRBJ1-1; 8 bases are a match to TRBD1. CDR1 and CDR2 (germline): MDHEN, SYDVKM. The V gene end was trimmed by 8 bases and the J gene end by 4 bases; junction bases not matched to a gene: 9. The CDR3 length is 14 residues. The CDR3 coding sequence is TGTGCCAGCCGATCCCCTCAGGGGGCCACTGAAGCTTTCTTT. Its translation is CASRSPQGATEAFF.

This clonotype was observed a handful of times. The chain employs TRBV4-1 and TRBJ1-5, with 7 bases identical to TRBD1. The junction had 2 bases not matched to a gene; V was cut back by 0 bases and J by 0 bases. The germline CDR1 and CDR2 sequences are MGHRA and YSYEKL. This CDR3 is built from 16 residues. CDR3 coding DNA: TGCGCCAGCAGCCAAGAAACAGGGGATAGCAATCAGCCCCAGCATTTT. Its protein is CASSQETGDSNQPQHF.

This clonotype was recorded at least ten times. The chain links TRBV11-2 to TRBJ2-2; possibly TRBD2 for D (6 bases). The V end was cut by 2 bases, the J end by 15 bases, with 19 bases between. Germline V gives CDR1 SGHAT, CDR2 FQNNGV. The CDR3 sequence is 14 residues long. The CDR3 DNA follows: TGTGCCAGCAGCTTACCTGGGGGGACTGCCGTGTTGTTTTTT. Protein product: CASSLPGGTAVLFF.

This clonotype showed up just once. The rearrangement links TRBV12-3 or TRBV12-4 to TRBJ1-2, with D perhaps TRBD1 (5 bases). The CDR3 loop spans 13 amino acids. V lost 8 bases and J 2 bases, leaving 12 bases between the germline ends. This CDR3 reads CASGGNENYGYTF. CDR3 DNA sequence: TGTGCCAGCGGGGGGAATGAAAACTATGGCTACACCTTC.

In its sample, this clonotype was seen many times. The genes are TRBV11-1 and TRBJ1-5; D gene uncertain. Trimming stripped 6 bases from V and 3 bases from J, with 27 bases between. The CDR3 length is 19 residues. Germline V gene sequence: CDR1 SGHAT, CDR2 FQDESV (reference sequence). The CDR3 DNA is TGTGCCAGCAGACATTTCACGTCCAGTGTTGGGGATATCAATCAGCCCCAGCATTTT. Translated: CASRHFTSSVGDINQPQHF.